This T cell receptor beta chain was captured by sequencing in a study of T cells in Graves' hyperthyroidism and ophthalmopathy. Study-wide background: Once the initial diagnosis was made, peripheral blood was obtained before any treatment.

Amplification of TCR beta CDR3 regions was performed using RNA transcripts as template. First-round RT-PCR of the TCR CDR3 relied on the HTBI primer set. TCRdb called the multiplex PCR reads again in MiXCR, with one record for every CDR3 protein. The sample holds about 480,000 distinct CDR3 sequences, roughly an eighth seen once. Germline CDR1 and CDR2: SGHAT and FQNNGV. The ends were cut back, 4 bases at V and 7 bases at J, with 10 bases in the middle. This CDR3 is built from 12 residues. Study findings and constraints: Stable hyperthyroidism was told apart from ophthalmopathy by a model built on 13 V-J features. Among clonotypes expanded in thyroid above 0.001, most were also found in blood.

This clonotype was observed many times. What it binds is unknown. The receptor comes from a young woman with Graves' hyperthyroidism. V usage is TRBV11-2 and J usage is TRBJ1-1; maybe TRBD1 (5 bases). Specimen: blood. The CDR3 spells CASSSPRDEAFF. The CDR3 DNA sequence: TGTGCCAGCAGCTCCCCCAGGGATGAAGCTTTCTTT. The full variable domain, completed using reference TRBV11-2 and TRBJ1-1, is EAGVAQSPRYKIIEKRQSVAFWCNPISGHATLYWYQQILGQGPKLLIQFQNNGVVDDSQLPKDRFSAERLKGVDSTLKIQPAKLEDSAVYLCASSSPRDEAFFGQGTRLTVV.